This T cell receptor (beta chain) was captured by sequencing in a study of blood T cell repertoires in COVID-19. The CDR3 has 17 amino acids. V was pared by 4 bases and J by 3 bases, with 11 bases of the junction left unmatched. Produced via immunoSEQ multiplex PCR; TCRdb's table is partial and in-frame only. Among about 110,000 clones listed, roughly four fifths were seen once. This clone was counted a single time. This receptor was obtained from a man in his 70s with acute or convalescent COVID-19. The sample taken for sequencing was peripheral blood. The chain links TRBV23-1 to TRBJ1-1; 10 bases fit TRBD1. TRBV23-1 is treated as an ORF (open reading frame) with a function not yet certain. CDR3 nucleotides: TGCGCCAGCAGTCGAGAGGACAGGGGGAAATTAGACACTGAAGCTTTCTTT. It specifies CASSREDRGKLDTEAFF.